This T cell receptor beta chain was sequenced during a study of shared clonotypes between healthy human individuals. Study-wide background: Plates per donor: three CD4 naive, three CD4 memory, two CD8 naive, one CD8 memory. General study findings and limits: Estimated richness was generally greater in naive than memory subsets.

The CDR3 is 15 amino acids. Trimming took 0 bases from V and 4 from J, leaving 12 bases between them. Germline V gives CDR1 MNHEY, CDR2 SVGAGI. Comment on this clone: Its antigen is still unknown.

The input for sorted-subset replicate PCRs was 200 ng DNA, some 30,000 T cell genomes. Using immunoSEQ multiplex PCR, the repertoire was profiled, and TCRdb retains in-frame clones only, with some absent. The table records around 1.9 million clones, approximately 92% of them present only once. It was CD45RO-negative cells, positively selected for CCR7, that made up naive CD8 cells, with terminally differentiated effector memory CD45RA+ cells excluded. Caucasian adults residing in Nashville, Tennessee made up all the donors. This receptor was taken from a man younger than 30 in good health. Some clones in this sample may be carry-over from other donors' samples. The rearrangement joins TRBV6-5 to TRBJ2-5; D gene ambiguous. The sequenced sample was naive CD8+ T cells from PBMCs. The CDR3 region is CASSYSDRVPETQYF. The CDR3 nucleotides are TGTGCCAGCAGTTACTCGGATAGGGTGCCAGAGACCCAGTACTTC.